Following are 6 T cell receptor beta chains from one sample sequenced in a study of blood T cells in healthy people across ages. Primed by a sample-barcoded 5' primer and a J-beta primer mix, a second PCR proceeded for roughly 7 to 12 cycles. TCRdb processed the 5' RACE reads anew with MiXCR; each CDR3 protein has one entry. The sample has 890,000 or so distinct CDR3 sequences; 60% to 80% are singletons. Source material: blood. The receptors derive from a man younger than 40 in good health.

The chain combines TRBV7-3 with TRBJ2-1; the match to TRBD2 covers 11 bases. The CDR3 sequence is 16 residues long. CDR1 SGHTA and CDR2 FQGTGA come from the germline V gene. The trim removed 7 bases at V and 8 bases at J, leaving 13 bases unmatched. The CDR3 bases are TGTGCCAGCACCCCAAGCCCAACTAGCGGGGGCTATGAGCAGTTCTTC. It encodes CASTPSPTSGGYEQFF.

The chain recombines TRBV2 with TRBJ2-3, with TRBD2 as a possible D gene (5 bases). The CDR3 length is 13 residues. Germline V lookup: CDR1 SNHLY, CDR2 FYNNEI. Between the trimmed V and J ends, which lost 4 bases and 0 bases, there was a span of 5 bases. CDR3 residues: CASSGLSTDTQYF. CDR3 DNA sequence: TGTGCCAGCAGTGGACTAAGCACAGATACGCAGTATTTT.

The CDR3 sequence is CATSDLGVYNEQFF. The CDR3 DNA follows: TGTGCCACCAGTGATTTGGGAGTTTACAATGAGCAGTTCTTC. The V and J genes are TRBV24-1 and TRBJ2-1; no definite D call. V was pared by 0 bases and J by 4 bases, with 6 bases between. Germline CDR1 KGHDR, CDR2 SFDVKD. The CDR3 is made up of 14 amino acids.

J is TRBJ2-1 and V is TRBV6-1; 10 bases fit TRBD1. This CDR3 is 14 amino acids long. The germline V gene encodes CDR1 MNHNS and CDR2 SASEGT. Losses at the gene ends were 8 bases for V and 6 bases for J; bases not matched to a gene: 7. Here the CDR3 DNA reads TGTGCCAGCTTCCGGGACAGGGGTTCCAATGAGCAGTTCTTC. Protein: CASFRDRGSNEQFF.

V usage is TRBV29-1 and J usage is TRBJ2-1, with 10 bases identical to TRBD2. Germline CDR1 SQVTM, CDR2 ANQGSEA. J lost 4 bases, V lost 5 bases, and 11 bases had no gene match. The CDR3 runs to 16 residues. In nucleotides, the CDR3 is TGCAGCGTTTCTTCACCGGGACTAGCGTTATACAATGAGCAGTTCTTC. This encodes CSVSSPGLALYNEQFF.

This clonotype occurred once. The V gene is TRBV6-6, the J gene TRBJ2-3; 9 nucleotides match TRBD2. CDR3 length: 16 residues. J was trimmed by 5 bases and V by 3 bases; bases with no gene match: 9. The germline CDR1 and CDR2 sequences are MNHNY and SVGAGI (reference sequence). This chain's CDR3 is CASSYGSGGILDTQYF. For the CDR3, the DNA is TGTGCCAGCAGTTATGGGAGCGGGGGGATACTAGATACGCAGTATTTT.